The T cell receptor (beta chain) under discussion was sequenced for a study of blood T cell repertoires in COVID-19. Original methodology: For nucleated cells, counts were estimated from reference gene primer amplification. TCRdb's copy holds only in-frame clones and misses some; the assay was immunoSEQ multiplex PCR. That table furnishes V, J and clone size, whereas the DNA furnished D and trimming. The profile shows under 500,000 clones, more than 80% of them singletons. Self-reported history from a screening survey and questionnaire set each donor's cohort. The study counted Cohort 3 donors as recovered given two negative PCRs, clearance, or symptom resolution. From germline, CDR1 is SGHAT and CDR2 FQNNGV. The V and J ends lost 4 bases and 11 bases respectively, with 18 bases between them. The CDR3 runs to 15 residues.

The chain uses TRBV11-2 and TRBJ1-6, with D unresolved. This receptor was taken from a man aged 25-45 years who had recovered from COVID-19. The specimen was PBMCs or T cells enriched from blood (not recorded which). The CDR3 sequence is CASSSIELYDPPLHF. The CDR3 DNA sequence: TGTGCCAGCAGCTCAATAGAACTTTATGATCCACCCCTCCACTTT.